Each of the 18 T cell receptor beta chains below was sequenced from the same sample in a study of regulatory T cells. The PCR used 52 TRBV and 13 TRBJ primers. Repertoires were generated with immunoSEQ multiplex PCR, while TCRdb's copy carries only in-frame clones and drops some. The sample consists of 32,000 or so clones, approximately 90% of them appearing once. The study, taken as a whole, reports: Hydrophobic residues at CDR3 positions 6 and 7 were enriched in conventional CD4+ T cells of CD3G-deficient patients.

The antigens these receptors bind are not known. The sequencing sample was made of conventional CD4+ T cells sorted from blood. Receptors originate from a person aged 18 to 30 with CD3G deficiency.

This chain connects TRBV7-2 to TRBJ2-5; weak D call: TRBD1 (6 bases). The J call could be wrong; TRBJ2-7 is a better fit for the DNA end. The CDR3 length is 18 residues. Germline CDR1 reads SGHTA; CDR2 reads FQGNSA. The CDR3 region is CASSLAPADRWGSYEQYF. The CDR3 nucleotides read TGTGCCAGCAGCTTAGCGCCCGCTGACAGGTGGGGGTCCTACGAGCAGTACTTC.

The chain couples TRBV28 to TRBJ2-5; D might be TRBD1 (6 bases). The CDR3 consists of 15 residues. Trimming stripped 4 bases from V and 5 bases from J, with 17 bases between. CDR1 is MDHEN, CDR2 SYDVKM, per germline. CDR3: CASSSLGRGGETQYF. In DNA, the CDR3 is TGTGCCAGCAGTTCCCTAGGCAGGGGTGGGGAGACCCAGTACTTC.

The chain carries TRBV28 and TRBJ2-7; tentatively, D is TRBD2 (6 bases). The CDR3 has 15 residues. V was shortened by 5 bases and J by 7 bases, with 21 bases between the two germline ends. In germline, CDR1 is MDHEN, CDR2 SYDVKM. The CDR3 sequence is CASSVSGTPRFEQYF. The CDR3 DNA follows: TGTGCCAGCAGTGTATCCGGGACTCCCCGGTTTGAGCAGTACTTC.

The chain combines TRBV5-1 with TRBJ2-3; no firm D call. Trimming stripped 0 bases from V and 0 bases from J, with 5 bases between. Germline values: CDR1 SGHRS, CDR2 YFSETQ. This CDR3 spans 14 amino acids. The CDR3 sequence: CASSLDQSTDTQYF. The CDR3 region has the DNA TGCGCCAGCAGCTTGGACCAGAGCACAGATACGCAGTATTTT. The entire variable domain, with the rest obtained from reference TRBV5-1 and TRBJ2-3, is as follows: KAGVTQTPRYLIKTRGQQVTLSCSPISGHRSVSWYQQTPGQGLQFLFEYFSETQRNKGNFPGRFSGRQFSNSRSEMNVSTLELGDSALYLCASSLDQSTDTQYFGPGTRLTVL.

The rearrangement uses TRBV7-8 and TRBJ2-5, with D perhaps TRBD1 (6 bases). The J call may be faulty, since TRBJ2-7 better matches the DNA end. Germline V lookup: CDR1 SGHVS, CDR2 FQNEAQ. This CDR3 is 14 amino acids long. The CDR3 bases are TGTGCCAGCAGCCCGAGAACAGGGTCCTACGAGCAGTACTTC. Residues: CASSPRTGSYEQYF.

This chain joins TRBV7-9 and TRBJ2-1; 10 positions match TRBD2. In germline, CDR1 is SEHNR, CDR2 FQNEAQ (reference sequence). V was pared by 8 bases and J by 8 bases, with 6 bases of the junction left unmatched. CDR3 size: 13 residues. CDR3 loop: CASQTSGWDEQFF. CDR3 coding DNA: TGTGCCAGCCAGACTAGCGGGTGGGATGAGCAGTTCTTC.

As DNA, the CDR3 is TGTGCCAGCAGCTTAGAGCGGGCGGGCCTGTCGACCCAGTACTTC. Translated, it gives CASSLERAGLSTQYF. This rearrangement joins TRBV7-6 to TRBJ2-5, with D tentatively TRBD2 (6 bases). Germline V CDR1 and CDR2: SGHVS, FNYEAQ. The V end was cut by 1 base, the J end by 7 bases, with 16 bases between. The CDR3 loop spans 15 amino acids.

The chain joins TRBV19 to TRBJ2-1; TRBD1 matches at 8 bases. CDR1 is LNHDA, CDR2 SQIVND, per germline (reference sequence). Losses at the gene ends were 4 bases for V and 6 bases for J; bases not matched to a gene: 2. The CDR3 extends over 13 amino acids. The CDR3, as DNA: TGTGCCAGTAGTAGGGACAGGTCCAATGAGCAGTTCTTC. Translating it yields CASSRDRSNEQFF.

In its sample, this clone was seen once. V gene TRBV9 combines with J gene TRBJ2-7; a possible D gene is TRBD1 (5 bases). Germline assignment: CDR1 SGDLS and CDR2 YYNGEE. The length of the CDR3 is 14 residues. The V gene lost 0 bases and the J gene lost 0 bases, with 7 bases spanning the gap. DNA for the CDR3: TGTGCCAGCAGCGTAGCGACAGACTCCTACGAGCAGTACTTC. Translated: CASSVATDSYEQYF.

The chain has TRBV2 and TRBJ2-5; D call uncertain. Trimming removed 11 bases at V and 4 bases at J, with 20 bases between. The germline gives CDR1 SNHLY, CDR2 FYNNEI. The CDR3 has 14 amino acids. This CDR3 is CADIDRVVGETQYF. CDR3 in DNA: TGTGCCGACATAGACCGGGTCGTAGGAGAGACCCAGTACTTC.

This chain links TRBV11-2 with TRBJ2-7, with D maybe TRBD2 (6 bases). Germline CDR1 and CDR2: SGHAT and FQNNGV. This CDR3 contains 15 residues. The germline V and J ends were trimmed by 5 bases and 0 bases, with 14 bases remaining between them. The CDR3 sequence is CASSPFGGSSYEQYF. As DNA, the CDR3 is TGTGCCAGCAGCCCATTTGGGGGGAGCTCCTACGAGCAGTACTTC.

This chain uses TRBV12-5 with TRBJ1-6, with D possibly matching TRBD1 (6 bases). The CDR3 is 15 residues long. Germline CDR1 is LGHNT and CDR2 is FRNRAP. V was shortened by 5 bases and J by 8 bases, with 16 bases between the two germline ends. For the CDR3, the DNA is TGTGCTAGTGGTCGGGACACTGAGAGGCATTCACCCCTCCACTTT. It encodes CASGRDTERHSPLHF.

This chain uses TRBV6-1 with TRBJ1-5, with D unclear. Trimming stripped 0 bases from V and 7 bases from J, with 19 bases between. This CDR3 contains 17 residues. Germline V gene data show CDR1 as MNHNS and CDR2 as SASEGT. The CDR3 bases are TGTGCCAGCAGTGAAGCTACGAAAGTTGCAGGTAGACAGCCCCAGCATTTT. Its translation: CASSEATKVAGRQPQHF.

The chain has TRBV28 and TRBJ2-7, with 10 bases that match TRBD1. The length of the CDR3 is 13 residues. Germline trimming cut 2 bases from V and 7 bases from J; bases unmatched to any gene: 2. Per the germline V gene, CDR1 is MDHEN and CDR2 is SYDVKM. In DNA, the CDR3 is TGTGCCAGCAGTTTAGACAGGGGGCGAGAGCAGTACTTC. The encoded protein is CASSLDRGREQYF. Full variable domain (outside the CDR3, taken from reference TRBV28 and TRBJ2-7): DVKVTQSSRYLVKRTGEKVFLECVQDMDHENMFWYRQDPGLGLRLIYFSYDVKMKEKGDIPEGYSVSREKKERFSLILESASTNQTSMYLCASSLDRGREQYFGPGTRLTVT.

This chain connects TRBV30 to TRBJ1-6, with 8 bases that match TRBD1. Germline CDR1 GTSNPN, CDR2 SVGIG (reference sequence). V lost 4 bases to trimming and J lost 9 bases; unmatched junction nucleotides: 8. The CDR3 consists of 14 residues. Here the CDR3 reads CAWTLGQGASPLHF. CDR3 sequence (DNA): TGTGCCTGGACCCTGGGTCAGGGGGCTTCACCCCTCCACTTT.

This clone was counted a few times. V gene TRBV28 combines with J gene TRBJ2-7, with D possibly called TRBD1 or TRBD2 (6 bases each). In germline, CDR1 is MDHEN, CDR2 SYDVKM. This CDR3 spans 14 amino acids. The germline V and J ends were trimmed by 8 bases and 4 bases, with 18 bases remaining between them. CDR3 protein: CASAPTGGAYEQYF. The CDR3 nucleotides read TGTGCCAGCGCCCCAACCGGGGGCGCTTACGAGCAGTACTTC.

This clone was seen a handful of times. The V and J genes are TRBV6-1 and TRBJ1-4, with unresolved D. Germline V CDR1 and CDR2: MNHNS, SASEGT. This CDR3 has 14 residues. Between the trimmed V and J ends, which lost 1 base and 8 bases, there was a span of 11 bases. DNA for the CDR3: TGTGCCAGCAGTGAAGGCTGGGTAGGCGAAAAACTGTTTTTT. It specifies CASSEGWVGEKLFF.

The rearrangement joins TRBV12-2 to TRBJ1-2; no check of the table's D call, TRBD1, against the DNA was made. TRBV12-2 is designated a pseudogene. This CDR3 has 18 amino acids. As DNA, the CDR3 is TGTGCAAGTCGCCCACGTCGGGACAGGGTGCACCTATGGTATGGCTACACCTTC. The encoded protein is CASRPRRDRVHLWYGYTF.